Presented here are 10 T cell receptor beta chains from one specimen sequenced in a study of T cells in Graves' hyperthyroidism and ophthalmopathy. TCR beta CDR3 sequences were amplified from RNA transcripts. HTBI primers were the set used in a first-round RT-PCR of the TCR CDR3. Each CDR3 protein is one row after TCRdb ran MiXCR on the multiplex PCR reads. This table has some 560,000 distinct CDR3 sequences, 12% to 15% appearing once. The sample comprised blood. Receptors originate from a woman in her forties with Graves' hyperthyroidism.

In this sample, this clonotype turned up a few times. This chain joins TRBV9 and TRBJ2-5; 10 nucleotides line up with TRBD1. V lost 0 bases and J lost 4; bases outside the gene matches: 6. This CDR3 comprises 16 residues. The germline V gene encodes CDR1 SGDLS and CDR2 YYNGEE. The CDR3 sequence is CASSVAGQGDRETQYF. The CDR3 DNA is TGTGCCAGCAGCGTAGCAGGACAGGGGGATCGAGAGACCCAGTACTTC.

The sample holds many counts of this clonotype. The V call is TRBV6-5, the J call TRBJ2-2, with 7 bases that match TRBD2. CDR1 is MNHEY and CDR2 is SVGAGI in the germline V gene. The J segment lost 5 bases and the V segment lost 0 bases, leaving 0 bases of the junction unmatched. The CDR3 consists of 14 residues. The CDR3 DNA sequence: TGTGCCAGCAGTTACTCGCGGGAGACCGGGGAGCTGTTTTTT. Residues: CASSYSRETGELFF.

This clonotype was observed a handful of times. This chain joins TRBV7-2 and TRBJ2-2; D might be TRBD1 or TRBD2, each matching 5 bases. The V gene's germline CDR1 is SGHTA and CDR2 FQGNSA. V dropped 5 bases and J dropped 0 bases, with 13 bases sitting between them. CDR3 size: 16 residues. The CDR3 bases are TGTGCCAGCAGCCTTGGGACCTTGACGAACACCGGGGAGCTGTTTTTT. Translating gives CASSLGTLTNTGELFF.

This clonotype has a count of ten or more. DNA for the CDR3: TGTGCCACCAGTGATCGGGTCCTCCGAACGCAGTATTTT. Residues: CATSDRVLRTQYF. The chain has TRBV24-1 and TRBJ2-3, with D uncertain. CDR1 is KGHDR, CDR2 SFDVKD, per germline. Between the trimmed V and J ends, which lost 3 bases and 9 bases, there was a span of 12 bases. The CDR3 has 13 residues.

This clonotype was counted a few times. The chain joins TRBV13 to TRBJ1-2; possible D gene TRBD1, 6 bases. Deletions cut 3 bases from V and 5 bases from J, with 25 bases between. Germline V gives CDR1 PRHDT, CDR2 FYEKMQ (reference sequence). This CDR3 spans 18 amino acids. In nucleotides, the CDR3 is TGTGCCAGCAGCTTGGGATCCGGGGGCGCGCGGATCTATTATGGCTACACCTTC. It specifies CASSLGSGGARIYYGYTF. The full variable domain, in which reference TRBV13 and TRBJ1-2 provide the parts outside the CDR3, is AAGVIQSPRHLIKEKRETATLKCYPIPRHDTVYWYQQGPGQDPQFLISFYEKMQSDKGSIPDRFSAQQFSDYHSELNMSSLELGDSALYFCASSLGSGGARIYYGYTFGSGTRLTVV.

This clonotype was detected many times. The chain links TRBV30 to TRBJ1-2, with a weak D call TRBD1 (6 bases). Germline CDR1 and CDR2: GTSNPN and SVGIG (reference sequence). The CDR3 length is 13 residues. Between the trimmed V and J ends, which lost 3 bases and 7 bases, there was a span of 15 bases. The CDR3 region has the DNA TGTGCCTGGAGCGGGACATCAACAGGTGGCTACACCTTC. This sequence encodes CAWSGTSTGGYTF.

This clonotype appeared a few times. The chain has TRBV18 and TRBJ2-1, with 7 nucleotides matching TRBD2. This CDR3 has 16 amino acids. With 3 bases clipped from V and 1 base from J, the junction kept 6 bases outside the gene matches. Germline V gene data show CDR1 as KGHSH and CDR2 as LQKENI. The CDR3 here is CASSPPLAASYNEQFF. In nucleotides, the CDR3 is TGTGCCAGCTCACCTCCCCTAGCGGCGTCCTACAATGAGCAGTTCTTC.

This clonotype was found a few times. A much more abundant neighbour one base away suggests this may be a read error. CDR3 DNA: TGCAGTGCTCGGCGGGCGGGAGGACCCACAGATACGCAGCATTTT. Protein product: CSARRAGGPTDTQHF. The chain is built from TRBV20-1 and TRBJ2-3; D remains unclear. Matching the DNA end better, TRBJ1-5 makes the J call doubtful. Germline values: CDR1 DFQATT, CDR2 SNEGSKA (reference sequence). The CDR3 runs to 15 residues.

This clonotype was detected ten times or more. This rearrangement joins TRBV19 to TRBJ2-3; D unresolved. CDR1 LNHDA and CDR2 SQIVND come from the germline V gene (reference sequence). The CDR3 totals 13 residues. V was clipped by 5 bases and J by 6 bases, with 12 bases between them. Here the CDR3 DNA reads TGTGCCAGTAGTTCCCCTGGAGCGGATACGCAGTATTTT. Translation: CASSSPGADTQYF. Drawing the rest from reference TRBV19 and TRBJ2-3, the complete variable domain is DGGITQSPKYLFRKEGQNVTLSCEQNLNHDAMYWYRQDPGQGLRLIYYSQIVNDFQKGDIAEGYSVSREKKESFPLTVTSAQKNPTAFYLCASSSPGADTQYFGPGTRLTVL.

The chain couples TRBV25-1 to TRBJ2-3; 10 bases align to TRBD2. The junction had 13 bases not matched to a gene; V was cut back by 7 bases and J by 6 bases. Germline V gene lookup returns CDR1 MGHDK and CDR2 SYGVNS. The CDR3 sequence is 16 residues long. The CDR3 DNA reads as TGTGCCAGCACCCCTCTTGGACTAGCGGCAGGGGATACGCAGTATTTT. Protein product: CASTPLGLAAGDTQYF.